The source of this T cell receptor (beta chain) is a study of cytomegalovirus exposure and HLA in healthy donors. Study results and caveats: Cytomegalovirus-associated TCR beta chains were listed, numbering over 150.

TCRdb's copy holds only in-frame clones and misses some; the assay was immunoSEQ multiplex PCR. The repertoire consists of some 65,000 clones, with around 96% occurring once and the leading ten covering 4.4%. CDR1 is MDHEN, CDR2 SYDVKM, per germline. The V and J ends lost 2 bases and 9 bases respectively, with 14 bases between them. The CDR3 has 14 amino acids. Points on this clone: Its antigen is as yet unknown.

The donors were members of the validation cohort comprising about 130 subjects, separate from the approximately 630-subject first cohort. V usage is TRBV28 and J usage is TRBJ2-4, with a possible D match to TRBD1 (6 bases). Sample: PBMCs. The sequence came from a man aged 18 to 30 in good health and CMV-seropositive. CDR3 in DNA: TGTGCCAGCAGTTTAAACCAGGGGACGGGCATTCAGTACTTC. The encoded protein is CASSLNQGTGIQYF.